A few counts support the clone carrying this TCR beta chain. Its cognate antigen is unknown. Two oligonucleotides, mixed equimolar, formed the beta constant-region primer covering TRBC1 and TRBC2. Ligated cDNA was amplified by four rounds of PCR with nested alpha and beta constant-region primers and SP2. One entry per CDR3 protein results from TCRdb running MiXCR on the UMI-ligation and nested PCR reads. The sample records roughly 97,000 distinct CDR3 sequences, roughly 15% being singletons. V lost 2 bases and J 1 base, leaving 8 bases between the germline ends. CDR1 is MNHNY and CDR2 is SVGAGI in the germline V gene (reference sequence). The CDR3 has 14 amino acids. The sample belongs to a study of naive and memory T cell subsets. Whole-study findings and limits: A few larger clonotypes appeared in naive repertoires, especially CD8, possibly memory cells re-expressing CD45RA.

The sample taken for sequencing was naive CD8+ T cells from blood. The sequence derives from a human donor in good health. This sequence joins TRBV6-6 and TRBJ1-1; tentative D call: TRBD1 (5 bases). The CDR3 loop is CASSYGGRNTEAFF. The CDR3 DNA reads TGTGCCAGCAGTTACGGGGGGAGGAACACTGAAGCTTTCTTT.